This T cell receptor (beta chain) was sequenced for a study of memory CD4+ T cells and cytomegalovirus serostatus. There are 14 residues in the CDR3. Germline CDR1 LNHDA, CDR2 SQIVND (reference sequence). The V gene end was trimmed by 4 bases and the J gene end by 3 bases; junction bases not matched to a gene: 5. The sort gate was single viable CD3+CD4+CD8-CD45RO+ cells for memory CD4+ T cells. Total CD4+ T cells were enriched by CD4 positive selection. Per the study methods: After removing out-of-frame reads, 2.3 million or so distinct TCRbeta sequences remained. Clones were sequenced by immunoSEQ multiplex PCR, and TCRdb holds only the in-frame ones, with some missing. D and trimming come from the DNA, and the V and J calls and clone size come from that table. The sample yields 35,000 to 50,000 clones, more than 60% seen once. Remarks on this clone: Its specificity is unknown.

General study points: A US-trained random forest predicted CMV serostatus with median AUC around 0.9. Each of 60 to 80 CMV-associated TCRbeta sequences occurred in one to five individuals.

The V and J genes are TRBV19 and TRBJ1-1; 7 bases fit TRBD1. The sequenced material came from memory CD4+ T cells from blood. This TCR was recovered from an adult in good health and CMV-seronegative. CDR3 nucleotide sequence: TGTGCCAGTAGTACGACAGGGTTTTACACTGAAGCTTTCTTT. Translating it yields CASSTTGFYTEAFF.